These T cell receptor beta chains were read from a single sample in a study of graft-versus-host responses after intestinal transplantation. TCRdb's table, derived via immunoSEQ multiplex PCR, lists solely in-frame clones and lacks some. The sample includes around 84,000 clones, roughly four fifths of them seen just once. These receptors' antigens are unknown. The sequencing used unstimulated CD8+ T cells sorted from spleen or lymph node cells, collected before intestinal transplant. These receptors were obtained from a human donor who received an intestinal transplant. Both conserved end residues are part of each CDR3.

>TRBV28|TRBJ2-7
CASRPPAGSYEQYF
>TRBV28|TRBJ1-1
CASREGRGLSAEAFF
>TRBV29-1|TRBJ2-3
CSVAPQSCGRATDTQYF
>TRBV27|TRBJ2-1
CASSLSPYNEQFF
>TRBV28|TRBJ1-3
CASSLVGWNTIYF
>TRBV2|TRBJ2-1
CATFNLDYNEQFF
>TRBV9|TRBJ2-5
CASRGDSVETQYF
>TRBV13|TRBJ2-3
CASSPTSGGAEDTQYF
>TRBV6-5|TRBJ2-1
CASSWRYSYNEQFF
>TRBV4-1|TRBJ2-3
CASSHYWTGEDTQYF
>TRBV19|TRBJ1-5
CASSPDRALSQPQHF
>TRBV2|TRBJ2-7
CASTSHTYEQYF
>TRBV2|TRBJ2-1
CARTAGQSYNEQFF
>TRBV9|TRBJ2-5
CASSAHGNPQETQYF
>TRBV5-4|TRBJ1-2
CASSLEPEPLEYTF
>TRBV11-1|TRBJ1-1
CASSFFPLGRGEAFF